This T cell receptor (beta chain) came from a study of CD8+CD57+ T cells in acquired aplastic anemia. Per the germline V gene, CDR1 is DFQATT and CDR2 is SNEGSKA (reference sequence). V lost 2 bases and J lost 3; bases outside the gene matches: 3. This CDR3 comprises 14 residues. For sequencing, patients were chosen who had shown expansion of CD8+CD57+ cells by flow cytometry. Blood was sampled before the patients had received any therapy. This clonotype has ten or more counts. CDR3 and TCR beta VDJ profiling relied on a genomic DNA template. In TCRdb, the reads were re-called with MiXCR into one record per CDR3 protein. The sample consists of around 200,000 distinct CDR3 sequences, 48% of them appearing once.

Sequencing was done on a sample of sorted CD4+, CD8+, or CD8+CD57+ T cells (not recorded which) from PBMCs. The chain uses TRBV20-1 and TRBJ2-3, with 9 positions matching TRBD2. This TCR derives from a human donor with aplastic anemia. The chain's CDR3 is CSARNSGSTDTQYF. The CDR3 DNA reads TGCAGTGCTAGAAATAGCGGGAGTACAGATACGCAGTATTTT.